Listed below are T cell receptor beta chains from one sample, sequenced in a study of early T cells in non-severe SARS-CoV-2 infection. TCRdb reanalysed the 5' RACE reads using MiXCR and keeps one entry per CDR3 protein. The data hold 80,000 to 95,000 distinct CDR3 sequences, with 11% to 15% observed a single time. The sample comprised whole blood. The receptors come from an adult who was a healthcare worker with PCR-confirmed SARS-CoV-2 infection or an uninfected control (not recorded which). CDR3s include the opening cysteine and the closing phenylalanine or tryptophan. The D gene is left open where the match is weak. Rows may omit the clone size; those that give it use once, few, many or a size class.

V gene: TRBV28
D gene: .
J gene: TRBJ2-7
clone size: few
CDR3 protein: CASSLLGTAYEQYF
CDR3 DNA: TGTGCCAGCAGCCTCTTAGGGACGGCTTACGAGCAGTACTTC

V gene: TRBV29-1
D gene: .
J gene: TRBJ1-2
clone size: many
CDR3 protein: CSVDRENNGYTF
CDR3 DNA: TGCAGCGTTGACAGAGAGAACAATGGCTACACCTTC

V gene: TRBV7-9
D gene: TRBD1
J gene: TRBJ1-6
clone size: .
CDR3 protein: CASSTDGTGNSPLHF
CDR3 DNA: TGTGCCAGCAGCACAGACGGGACAGGAAATTCACCCCTCCACTTT

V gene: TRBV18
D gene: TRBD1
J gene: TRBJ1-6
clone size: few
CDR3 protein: CASRDRAYNSPLHF
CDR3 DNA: TGTGCCAGCCGGGACAGGGCCTATAATTCACCCCTCCACTTT

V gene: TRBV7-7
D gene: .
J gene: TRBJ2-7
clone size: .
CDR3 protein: CASSPHAGTYEQYF
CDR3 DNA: TGTGCTAGCAGCCCCCATGCCGGGACCTACGAGCAGTACTTC

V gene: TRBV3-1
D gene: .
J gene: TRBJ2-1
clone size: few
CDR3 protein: CASSLQAYNEQFF
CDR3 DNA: TGTGCCAGCAGCCTTCAGGCCTACAATGAGCAGTTCTTC

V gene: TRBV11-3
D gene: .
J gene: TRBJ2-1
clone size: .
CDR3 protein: CASSRGGPRDNEQFF
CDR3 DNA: TGTGCCAGCAGCCGAGGGGGGCCCAGGGACAATGAGCAGTTCTTC

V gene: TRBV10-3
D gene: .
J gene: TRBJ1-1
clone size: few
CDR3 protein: CAMWGRGPTEAFF
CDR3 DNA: TGTGCCATGTGGGGCAGGGGACCCACTGAAGCTTTCTTT

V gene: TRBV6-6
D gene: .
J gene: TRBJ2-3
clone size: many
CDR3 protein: CASSYWPAGTDTQYF
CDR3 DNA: TGTGCCAGCAGTTATTGGCCAGCGGGCACAGATACGCAGTATTTT

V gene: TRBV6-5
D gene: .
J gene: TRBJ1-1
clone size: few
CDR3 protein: CASSYADLRVNTEAFF
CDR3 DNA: TGTGCCAGCAGTTATGCAGACCTCAGGGTCAACACTGAAGCTTTCTTT

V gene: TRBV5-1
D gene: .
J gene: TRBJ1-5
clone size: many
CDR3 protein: CASSLEGSNQPQHF
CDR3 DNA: TGCGCCAGCAGCTTGGAAGGTAGCAATCAGCCCCAGCATTTT

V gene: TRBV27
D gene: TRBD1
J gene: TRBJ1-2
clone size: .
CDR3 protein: CASSPLGDRSNYGYTF
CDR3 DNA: TGTGCCAGCAGTCCGCTCGGGGACAGATCCAACTATGGCTACACCTTC

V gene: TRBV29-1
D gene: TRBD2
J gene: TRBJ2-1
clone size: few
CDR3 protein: CSVENYGRGGYEQFF
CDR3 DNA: TGCAGCGTTGAGAATTATGGGCGGGGGGGATATGAGCAGTTCTTC

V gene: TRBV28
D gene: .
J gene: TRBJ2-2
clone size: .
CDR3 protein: CASTPGVGELFF
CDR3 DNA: TGTGCCAGCACCCCCGGAGTCGGGGAGCTGTTTTTT

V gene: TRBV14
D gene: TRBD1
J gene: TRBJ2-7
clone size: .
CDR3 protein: CASSQVFDRAGEQYF
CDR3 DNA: TGTGCCAGCAGCCAAGTGTTTGACAGGGCTGGAGAGCAGTACTTC

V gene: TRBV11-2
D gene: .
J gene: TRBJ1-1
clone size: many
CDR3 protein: CASSLDWGKEAFF
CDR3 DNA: TGTGCCAGCAGCTTAGATTGGGGGAAAGAAGCTTTCTTT

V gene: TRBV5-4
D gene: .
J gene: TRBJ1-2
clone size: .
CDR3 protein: CASSLDLQGLISYGYTF
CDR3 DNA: TGTGCCAGCAGCTTGGATCTTCAGGGCCTCATATCCTATGGCTACACCTTC

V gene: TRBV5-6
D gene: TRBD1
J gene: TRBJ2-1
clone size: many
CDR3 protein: CASSFDRDRTSRGSYNEQFF
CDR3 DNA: TGTGCCAGCAGCTTTGATCGGGACAGAACATCAAGGGGGTCCTACAATGAGCAGTTCTTC

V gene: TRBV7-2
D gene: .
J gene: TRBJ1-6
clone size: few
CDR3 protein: CASSPLGGDGSPLHF
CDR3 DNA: TGTGCCAGCAGCCCCCTTGGGGGGGATGGTTCACCCCTCCACTTT

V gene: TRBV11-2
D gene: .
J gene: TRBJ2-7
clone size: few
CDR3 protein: CASSLTGGAYEQYF
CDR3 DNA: TGTGCCAGCAGCTTAACCGGGGGAGCCTACGAGCAGTACTTC

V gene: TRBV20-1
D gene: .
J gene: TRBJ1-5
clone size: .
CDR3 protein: CSASHKGGSNQPQHF
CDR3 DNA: TGCAGTGCTAGTCATAAGGGGGGTAGCAATCAGCCCCAGCATTTT

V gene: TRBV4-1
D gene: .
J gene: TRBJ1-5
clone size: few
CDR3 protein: CASSQDRADRPQHF
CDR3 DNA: TGCGCCAGCAGCCAAGATCGAGCAGACCGACCCCAGCATTTT

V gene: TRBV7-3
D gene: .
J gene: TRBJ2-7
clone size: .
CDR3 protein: CASSPGTPPGEQYF
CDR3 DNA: TGTGCCAGCAGCCCCGGGACACCCCCTGGCGAGCAGTACTTC

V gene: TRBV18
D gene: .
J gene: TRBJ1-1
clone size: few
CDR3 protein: CASSPLDTEAFF
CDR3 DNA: TGTGCCAGCTCACCACTAGACACTGAAGCTTTCTTT

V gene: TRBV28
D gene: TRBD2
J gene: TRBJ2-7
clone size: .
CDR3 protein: CASRIRTSSYEQYF
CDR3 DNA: TGTGCCAGCAGGATCCGGACTAGCTCCTACGAGCAGTACTTC

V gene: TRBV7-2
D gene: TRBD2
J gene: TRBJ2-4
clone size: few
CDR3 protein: CASSLGQGGNIQYF
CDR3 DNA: TGTGCCAGCAGCTTAGGGCAGGGAGGGAACATTCAGTACTTC

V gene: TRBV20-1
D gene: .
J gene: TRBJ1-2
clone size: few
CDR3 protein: CSAMDRRGYTF
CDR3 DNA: TGCAGTGCTATGGACCGTCGGGGCTACACCTTC

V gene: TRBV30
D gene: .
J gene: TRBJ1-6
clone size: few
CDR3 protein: CAWSVGGNSPLHF
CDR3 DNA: TGTGCCTGGAGTGTAGGGGGTAATTCACCCCTCCACTTT

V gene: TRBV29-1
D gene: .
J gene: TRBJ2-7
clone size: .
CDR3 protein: CSVSSRTDSYEQYF
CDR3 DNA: TGCAGCGTTTCTTCTCGGACGGACTCCTACGAGCAGTACTTC

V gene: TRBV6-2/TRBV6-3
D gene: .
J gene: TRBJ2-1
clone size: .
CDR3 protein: CASSYVQEQFF
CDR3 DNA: TGTGCCAGCAGTTATGTACAGGAGCAGTTCTTC

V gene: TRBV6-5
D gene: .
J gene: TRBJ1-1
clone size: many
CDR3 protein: CASSSLGTEAFF
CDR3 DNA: TGTGCCAGCAGTTCCCTGGGCACTGAAGCTTTCTTT

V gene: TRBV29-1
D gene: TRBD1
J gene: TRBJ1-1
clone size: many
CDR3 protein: CSVDRDSNTEAFF
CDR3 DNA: TGCAGCGTGGACAGGGACAGTAACACTGAAGCTTTCTTT

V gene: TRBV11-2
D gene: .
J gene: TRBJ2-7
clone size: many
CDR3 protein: CASSLGSRGEQYF
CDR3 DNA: TGTGCCAGCAGCTTAGGTTCCAGGGGCGAGCAGTACTTC

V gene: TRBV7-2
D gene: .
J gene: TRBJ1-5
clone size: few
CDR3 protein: CASSRDGFYSNQPQHF
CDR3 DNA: TGTGCCAGCAGCCGGGACGGTTTTTATAGCAATCAGCCCCAGCATTTT

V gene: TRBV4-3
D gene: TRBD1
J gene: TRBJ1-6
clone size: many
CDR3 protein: CASSQVGNRGSNSPLHF
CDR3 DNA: TGCGCCAGCAGCCAAGTTGGGAACAGGGGTTCGAATTCACCCCTCCACTTT

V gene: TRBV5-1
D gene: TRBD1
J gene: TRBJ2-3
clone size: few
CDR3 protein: CASSADRVGDTQYF
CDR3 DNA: TGCGCCAGCAGCGCCGACAGGGTAGGGGATACGCAGTATTTT

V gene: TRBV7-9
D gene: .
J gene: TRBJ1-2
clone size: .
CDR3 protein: CASSLERDTGYTF
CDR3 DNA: TGTGCCAGCAGCTTAGAACGGGACACTGGCTACACCTTC

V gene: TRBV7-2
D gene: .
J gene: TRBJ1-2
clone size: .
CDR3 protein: CASSLNGGANYGYTF
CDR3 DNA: TGTGCCAGCAGCTTAAATGGCGGAGCTAACTATGGCTACACCTTC

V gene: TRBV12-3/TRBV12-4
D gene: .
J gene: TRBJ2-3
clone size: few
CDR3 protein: CASNPGVFTDTQYF
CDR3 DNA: TGTGCCAGCAACCCGGGGGTTTTCACAGATACGCAGTATTTT

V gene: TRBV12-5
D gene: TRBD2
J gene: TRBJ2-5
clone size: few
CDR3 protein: CASGPAGETGETQYF
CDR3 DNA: TGTGCTAGTGGCCCAGCGGGGGAAACGGGGGAGACCCAGTACTTC

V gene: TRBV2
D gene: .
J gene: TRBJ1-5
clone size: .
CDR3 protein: CASSRRQGFPSNQPQHF
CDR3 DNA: TGTGCCAGCTCCCGGCGGCAGGGCTTTCCTAGCAATCAGCCCCAGCATTTT

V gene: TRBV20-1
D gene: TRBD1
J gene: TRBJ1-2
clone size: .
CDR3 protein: CSASRQGYGYTF
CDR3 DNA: TGCAGTGCTAGTCGACAGGGGTATGGCTACACCTTC

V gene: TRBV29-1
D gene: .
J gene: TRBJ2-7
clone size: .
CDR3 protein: CSVDRGNEQYF
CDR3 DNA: TGCAGCGTTGATAGGGGCAACGAGCAGTACTTC

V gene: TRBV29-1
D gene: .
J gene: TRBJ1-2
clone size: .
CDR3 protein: CSVDEGAGYTF
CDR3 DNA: TGCAGCGTTGATGAGGGTGCCGGCTACACCTTC

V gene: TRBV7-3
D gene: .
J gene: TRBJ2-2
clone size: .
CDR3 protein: CASSWSSDYTGELFF
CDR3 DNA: TGTGCCAGCAGCTGGTCTAGCGACTACACCGGGGAGCTGTTTTTT

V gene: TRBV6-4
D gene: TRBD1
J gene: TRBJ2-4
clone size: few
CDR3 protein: CASAKGAAVVPKNIQYF
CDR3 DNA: TGTGCCAGCGCCAAGGGGGCGGCTGTTGTGCCCAAAAACATTCAGTACTTC

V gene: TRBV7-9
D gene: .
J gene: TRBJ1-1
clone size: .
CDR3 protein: CASSLLELGAFF
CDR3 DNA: TGTGCCAGCAGCTTATTAGAACTCGGAGCTTTCTTT

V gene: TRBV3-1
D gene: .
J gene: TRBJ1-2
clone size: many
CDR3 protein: CASSRTETGHGYTF
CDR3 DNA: TGTGCCAGCAGTCGGACGGAGACCGGCCATGGCTACACCTTC

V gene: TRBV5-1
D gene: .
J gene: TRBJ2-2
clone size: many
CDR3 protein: CATTRAINTGELFF
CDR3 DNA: TGCGCCACTACCCGGGCTATAAACACCGGGGAGCTGTTTTTT

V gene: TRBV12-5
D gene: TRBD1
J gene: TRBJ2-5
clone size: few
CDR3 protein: CASGLTGGSETQYF
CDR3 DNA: TGTGCTAGTGGCCTGACAGGGGGCTCAGAGACCCAGTACTTC

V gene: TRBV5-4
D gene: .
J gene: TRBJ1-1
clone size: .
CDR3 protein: CASSLGPSVGRANEAFF
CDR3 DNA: TGTGCCAGCAGCTTGGGCCCGTCGGTGGGTAGGGCCAATGAAGCTTTCTTT